This T cell receptor (beta chain) is from a study of T cell responses to AZD1222 COVID-19 vaccine. Whole-study findings and limits: Only after the peak T cell response were repertoires sampled. There were vaccine-associated CD4 TCRs across spike, dominant at 160-218 and 743-854. Baseline serostatus was positive in only six or seven AZD1222 recipients.

Note on this clone: Its specificity is not known.

TCRdb's table, derived via immunoSEQ multiplex PCR, lists solely in-frame clones and lacks some. The table records about 120,000 clones, around 91% of them present only once. Germline V gene lookup returns CDR1 MNHEY and CDR2 SMNVEV (reference sequence). With V trimmed by 2 bases and J by 2 bases, 6 bases remained unmatched. CDR3 length equals 16 residues. This TCR was recovered from an adult in good health. The V and J genes are TRBV27 and TRBJ1-3, with 7 bases that match TRBD1. The material was peripheral blood, obtained on day 0 of MenACWY control vaccination. The CDR3 loop reads CASSLKGAAAGNTIYF. As DNA, the CDR3 is TGTGCCAGCAGTTTAAAGGGGGCTGCGGCTGGAAACACCATATATTTT.